Listed below are T cell receptor beta chains from one sample, sequenced in a study of shared clonotypes between healthy human individuals. Repertoires were generated with immunoSEQ multiplex PCR, while TCRdb's copy carries only in-frame clones and drops some. The table lists 2 million to 2.5 million clones, over 90% of them singletons. Sequencing was performed on naive CD4+ T cells from PBMCs. Receptors were obtained from a man younger than 35 in good health. Some clones in this sample may be carry-over from other donors' samples. Both conserved end residues are part of each CDR3. The order of the fields is J gene, V gene, CDR3 protein.

>TRBJ2-3|TRBV5-4
CASSLVGQFEDTQYF
>TRBJ1-4|TRBV7-2
CASSLTGVNEKLFF
>TRBJ2-1|TRBV5-4
CASSFSYEQFF
>TRBJ2-7|TRBV7-2
CASSYAYEQYF
>TRBJ2-7|TRBV5-5
CASSPLDRLAGYYEQYF
>TRBJ2-5|TRBV11-2
CASSLGLNQETQYF
>TRBJ1-1|TRBV5-8
CASSLSVSRNTEAFF
>TRBJ1-4|TRBV28
CASSLISPTNEKLFF
>TRBJ2-2|TRBV28
CASSSYRTGRTGELFF
>TRBJ1-1|TRBV5-1
CASSFYGTDNTEAFF
>TRBJ2-1|TRBV18
CASSPPGRLAGNYNEQFF
>TRBJ2-1|TRBV27
CASGGTNNYNEQFF
>TRBJ1-4|TRBV6-5
CAAGEAYNEKLFF
>TRBJ2-7|TRBV15
CATSRFQRGNYEQYF
>TRBJ1-2|TRBV19
CASSIGGQSYGYTF
>TRBJ2-3|TRBV2
CASSYGQSLTDTQYF
>TRBJ2-2|TRBV2
CASTLAASVGELFF
>TRBJ2-2|TRBV10-3
CAISEMASGTGDTGELFF
>TRBJ2-7|TRBV11-2
CASSSGGESSYEQYF
>TRBJ2-1|TRBV28
CASSTTSGRSYNEQFF
>TRBJ2-2|TRBV5-1
CASSLSLAETGELFF
>TRBJ2-5|TRBV28
CASSLRGPYRAKTQYF
>TRBJ2-7|TRBV5-1
CASSQDIPYEQYF
>TRBJ2-7|TRBV18
CASSTTSGISEQYF
>TRBJ2-7|TRBV9
CASSVAGTSAYEQYF
>TRBJ1-2|TRBV6-6
CASSYSPTRYGYTF
>TRBJ2-7|TRBV10-2
CASRTSGSSYEQYF
>TRBJ2-1|TRBV28
CASSYGTGYNEQFF
>TRBJ1-1|TRBV30
CAWSPVGGNTEAFF
>TRBJ2-7|TRBV18
CASSPHSYEQYF
>TRBJ1-1|TRBV4-3
CASSYIRDSEAFF
>TRBJ1-1|TRBV28
CASSSHMGYTEAFF
>TRBJ2-7|TRBV6-5
CASSYSGKWVTYEQYF
>TRBJ2-3|TRBV5-1
CASSSHRDDTQYF
>TRBJ1-4|TRBV5-1
CASSLVGNGEKLFF
>TRBJ2-7|TRBV19
CASSSSGTNRGREQYF
>TRBJ2-7|TRBV28
CACRLYHEQYF
>TRBJ2-2|TRBV7-3
CASSLGQMNTGELFF
>TRBJ2-6|TRBV7-9
CASTTDRSSGANVLTF
>TRBJ2-7|TRBV28
CASSPGGPRSYEQYF
>TRBJ1-1|TRBV29-1
CSVVAGGNTEAFF
>TRBJ1-4|TRBV30
CAWSVPGTGRKLFF
>TRBJ1-2|TRBV29-1
CSVDGTTNGYTF
>TRBJ1-3|TRBV9
CASSVGTPGQNSGNTIYF
>TRBJ1-4|TRBV5-1
CASSPGQGIEKLFF
>TRBJ2-7|TRBV10-2
CANSRGPAYEQYF
>TRBJ2-2|TRBV7-3
CASSLEGTGELFF
>TRBJ2-7|TRBV15
CATSSGVTVSSYEQYF